Listed below are T cell receptor beta chains from one sample, sequenced in a study of blood T cell repertoires in COVID-19. Sequenced by immunoSEQ multiplex PCR; TCRdb stores in-frame clones only, minus some. The sample holds fewer than 200,000 clones; over 70% are singletons and the top ten take about 3.6%. The sequenced material came from PBMCs or T cells enriched from blood (not recorded which). Source of these receptors: a woman in her forties or fifties in a cohort exposed to, infected with or recovered from COVID-19 (not recorded which). Both conserved end residues are part of each CDR3. D genes are given only for firm matches. A clone size is listed for some rows: how often the clone was seen (once, few, many), or a class if it is expanded.

v_gene: TRBV14; j_gene: TRBJ2-5; abundance: NA; d_gene: TRBD2; CDR3aa: CASSQPTSVNQETQYF; CDR3nt: TGTGCCAGCAGCCAACCCACTAGCGTCAACCAAGAGACCCAGTACTTC
v_gene: TRBV11-2; j_gene: TRBJ2-3; abundance: once; d_gene: NA; CDR3aa: CASSLFSSVSTDTQYF; CDR3nt: TGTGCCAGCAGCTTATTTTCCAGCGTCAGCACAGATACGCAGTATTTT
v_gene: TRBV11-2; j_gene: TRBJ2-7; abundance: NA; d_gene: TRBD1; CDR3aa: CASSSGQGPYEQYF; CDR3nt: TGTGCCAGCAGCTCGGGACAGGGCCCCTACGAGCAGTACTTC
v_gene: TRBV10-3; j_gene: TRBJ2-2; abundance: NA; d_gene: NA; CDR3aa: CAINGGDSSSNTGELFF; CDR3nt: TGTGCCATCAACGGGGGGGACAGTAGCTCGAACACCGGGGAGCTGTTTTTT
v_gene: TRBV6-5; j_gene: TRBJ2-2; abundance: NA; d_gene: TRBD2; CDR3aa: CASSPAGGNTGELFF; CDR3nt: TGTGCCAGCAGTCCCGCGGGGGGGAACACCGGGGAGCTGTTTTTT
v_gene: TRBV9; j_gene: TRBJ2-1; abundance: NA; d_gene: NA; CDR3aa: CASSVWAGYNEQFF; CDR3nt: TGTGCCAGCAGCGTATGGGCGGGATACAATGAGCAGTTCTTC
v_gene: TRBV19; j_gene: TRBJ2-1; abundance: NA; d_gene: TRBD2; CDR3aa: CASSNGRASGSGEQFF; CDR3nt: TGTGCCAGTAGTAATGGTCGGGCTAGCGGGAGTGGAGAACAGTTCTTC
v_gene: TRBV19; j_gene: TRBJ1-2; abundance: once; d_gene: NA; CDR3aa: CASSIGAGTHGYTF; CDR3nt: TGTGCCAGTAGTATAGGTGCGGGAACTCATGGCTACACCTTC
v_gene: TRBV7-9; j_gene: TRBJ2-7; abundance: NA; d_gene: NA; CDR3aa: CASSSGSGTYEQYF; CDR3nt: TGTGCCAGCAGTTCGGGATCGGGTACCTACGAGCAGTACTTC
v_gene: TRBV7-8; j_gene: TRBJ2-5; abundance: NA; d_gene: TRBD1; CDR3aa: CASSRDRVETQYF; CDR3nt: TGTGCCAGCAGCCGGGACAGGGTCGAGACCCAGTACTTC
v_gene: TRBV4-3; j_gene: TRBJ2-7; abundance: NA; d_gene: TRBD1; CDR3aa: CASSQGSGTGVYEQYF; CDR3nt: TGCGCCAGCAGCCAAGGCTCCGGGACAGGGGTTTACGAGCAGTACTTC
v_gene: TRBV19; j_gene: TRBJ1-1; abundance: NA; d_gene: NA; CDR3aa: CASSTNGIAEAFF; CDR3nt: TGTGCCAGTAGTACCAACGGGATCGCTGAAGCTTTCTTT
v_gene: TRBV7-9; j_gene: TRBJ2-2; abundance: NA; d_gene: TRBD1; CDR3aa: CASSPLPGQGEAATGELFF; CDR3nt: TGTGCCAGCAGCCCTCTCCCGGGACAGGGAGAAGCGGCCACCGGGGAGCTGTTTTTT
v_gene: TRBV11-2; j_gene: TRBJ2-4; abundance: NA; d_gene: TRBD1; CDR3aa: CASSLVDRGAKNIQYF; CDR3nt: TGTGCCAGCAGCTTGGTGGACAGGGGGGCCAAAAACATTCAGTACTTC
v_gene: TRBV7-2; j_gene: TRBJ2-3; abundance: NA; d_gene: NA; CDR3aa: CASSLEASTDTQYF; CDR3nt: TGTGCCAGCAGCTTGGAGGCTAGCACAGATACGCAGTATTTT
v_gene: TRBV5-1; j_gene: TRBJ1-2; abundance: NA; d_gene: TRBD1; CDR3aa: CASSLRQGDGYTF; CDR3nt: TGCGCCAGCAGCTTGAGACAGGGAGATGGCTACACCTTC
v_gene: TRBV6-1; j_gene: TRBJ1-5; abundance: NA; d_gene: NA; CDR3aa: CASSDGASNQPQHF; CDR3nt: TGTGCCAGCAGTGACGGAGCTTCAAATCAGCCCCAGCATTTT
v_gene: TRBV7-7; j_gene: TRBJ1-1; abundance: NA; d_gene: TRBD1; CDR3aa: CASSLDRGLNTEAFF; CDR3nt: TGTGCTAGCAGCTTAGACAGGGGGCTTAACACTGAAGCTTTCTTT
v_gene: TRBV5-1; j_gene: TRBJ2-1; abundance: NA; d_gene: TRBD2; CDR3aa: CASSLAELAGLNEQFF; CDR3nt: TGCGCCAGCAGCTTGGCGGAGCTAGCGGGACTCAATGAGCAGTTCTTC
v_gene: TRBV4-3; j_gene: TRBJ1-5; abundance: once; d_gene: NA; CDR3aa: CASSQDSGGYQPQHF; CDR3nt: TGCGCCAGCAGCCAAGATAGTGGAGGTTATCAGCCCCAGCATTTT
v_gene: TRBV9; j_gene: TRBJ1-3; abundance: once; d_gene: NA; CDR3aa: CASSVNNLGSGNTIYF; CDR3nt: TGTGCCAGCAGCGTAAATAACCTCGGCTCTGGAAACACCATATATTTT
v_gene: TRBV27; j_gene: TRBJ1-5; abundance: NA; d_gene: TRBD1; CDR3aa: CATMLSGTDSNQPQHF; CDR3nt: TGTGCCACCATGCTCTCCGGGACAGATAGCAATCAGCCCCAGCATTTT
v_gene: TRBV6-1; j_gene: TRBJ2-7; abundance: NA; d_gene: NA; CDR3aa: CASSEVRSYEQYF; CDR3nt: TGTGCCAGCAGTGAAGTCAGGTCCTACGAGCAGTACTTC